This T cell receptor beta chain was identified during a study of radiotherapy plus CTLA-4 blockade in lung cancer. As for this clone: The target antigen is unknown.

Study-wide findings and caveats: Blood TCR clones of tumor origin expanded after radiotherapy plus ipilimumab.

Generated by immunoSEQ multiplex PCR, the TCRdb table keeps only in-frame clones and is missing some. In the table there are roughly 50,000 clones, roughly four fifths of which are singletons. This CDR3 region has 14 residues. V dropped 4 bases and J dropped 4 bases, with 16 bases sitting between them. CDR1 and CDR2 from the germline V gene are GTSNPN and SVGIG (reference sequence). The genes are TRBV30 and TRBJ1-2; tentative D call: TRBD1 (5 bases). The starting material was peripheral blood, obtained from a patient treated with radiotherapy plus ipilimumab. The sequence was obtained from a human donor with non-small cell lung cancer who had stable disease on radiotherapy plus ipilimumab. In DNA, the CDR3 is TGTGCCTGGACCCCCATGACAGAATCCTATGGCTACACCTTC. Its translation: CAWTPMTESYGYTF. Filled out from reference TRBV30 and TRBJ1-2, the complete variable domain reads SQTIHQWPATLVQPVGSPLSLECTVEGTSNPNLYWYRQAAGRGLQLLFYSVGIGQISSEVPQNLSASRPQDRQFILSSKKLLLSDSGFYLCAWTPMTESYGYTFGSGTRLTVV.